This TCR beta chain comes out of a study of blood T cell repertoires in COVID-19. V dropped 4 bases and J dropped 0; count of bases not matched to a gene: 3. The CDR3 is 14 residues long. Germline CDR1 and CDR2: SGHKS and YYEKEE (reference sequence). Per the original data handling: Amplifying reference gene primers gave estimates of nucleated cell counts. TCRdb keeps only in-frame clones here, not all; method: immunoSEQ multiplex PCR. The V and J calls and clone size were taken over from that table, and D and trimming were inferred from the DNA. The data show 200,000 to 250,000 clones, with 79% seen just once and under 4.5% held by the top ten.

The sample was peripheral blood. The chain carries TRBV5-5 and TRBJ1-2; TRBD1 aligns across 7 bases. The clonotype was recovered from a woman aged 40 to 50 with active or convalescent COVID-19. The CDR3 coding sequence is TGTGCCAGCAGCCCTGACAGGGCTAACTATGGCTACACCTTC. It encodes CASSPDRANYGYTF.